Below, 25 T cell receptor beta chains from the same sample are listed, as sequenced in a study of cytomegalovirus exposure and HLA in healthy donors. PCR used 60 Vbeta primers and 13 Jbeta primers. The table came from immunoSEQ multiplex PCR; TCRdb's copy has only in-frame clones and leaves some out. Of tens of thousands of clones in the sample, 70% to 80% were seen once. The sample comprised PBMCs. These receptors all come from a man aged 18 to 29 in good health and CMV-seronegative.

The chain combines TRBV18 with TRBJ2-3, with D hard to call. The CDR3 extends over 13 amino acids. Germline values: CDR1 KGHSH, CDR2 LQKENI. The V and J ends lost 4 bases and 4 bases respectively, with 9 bases between them. The CDR3 loop is CASSRPVPDTQYF. CDR3 nucleotide sequence: TGTGCCAGCTCACGCCCGGTGCCAGATACGCAGTATTTT.

This clone was detected a few times. V and J are TRBV5-4 and TRBJ2-3; TRBD2 might be the D (5 bases). The length of the CDR3 is 13 residues. Trimming took 3 bases from V and 5 from J, leaving 10 bases between them. Germline values: CDR1 SGHNT, CDR2 YYREEE (reference sequence). Here the CDR3 DNA reads TGTGCCAGCAGCTCAACCGAGGGAGATACGCAGTATTTT. Its protein product is CASSSTEGDTQYF.

Only one count was recorded for this clone. The J gene is TRBJ2-7, the V gene TRBV4-2, with 7 positions matching TRBD1. Losses at the gene ends were 6 bases for V and 2 bases for J; bases not matched to a gene: 7. Germline CDR1 LGHNA, CDR2 YNFKEQ. The CDR3 has 14 amino acids. The CDR3 region is CASRQTGSAYEQYV. CDR3 DNA: TGTGCCAGCAGACAGACAGGGAGCGCCTACGAGCAGTACGTC.

The rearrangement uses TRBV19 and TRBJ2-7, with 8 bases identical to TRBD1. V shed 8 bases, J shed 1 base, and the junction held 7 bases outside the gene matches. There are 14 residues in the CDR3. From germline, CDR1 is LNHDA and CDR2 SQIVND (reference sequence). The CDR3 loop is CASSPGGSSYEQYV. The CDR3 DNA is TGTGCCAGTTCTCCAGGGGGCTCTTCCTACGAGCAGTACGTC.

This clone has a handful of counts. The chain combines TRBV19 with TRBJ1-5, with no clear D. Germline V gives CDR1 LNHDA, CDR2 SQIVND (reference sequence). V gave up 0 bases and J gave up 4 bases, with 10 bases separating them. CDR3 length: 15 residues. The CDR3 region is CASSIDQTTNQPQHF. CDR3 nucleotide sequence: TGTGCCAGTAGTATAGATCAGACAACTAATCAGCCCCAGCATTTT. The complete variable domain, with remaining parts taken from reference TRBV19 and TRBJ1-5, reads DGGITQSPKYLFRKEGQNVTLSCEQNLNHDAMYWYRQDPGQGLRLIYYSQIVNDFQKGDIAEGYSVSREKKESFPLTVTSAQKNPTAFYLCASSIDQTTNQPQHFGDGTRLSIL.

The V call is TRBV27, the J call TRBJ1-2; 10 bases line up with TRBD1. The CDR3 has 15 residues. V dropped 3 bases and J dropped 8; count of bases not matched to a gene: 9. CDR1 MNHEY and CDR2 SMNVEV come from the germline V gene (reference sequence). The DNA for the CDR3 is TGTGCCAGCAGTTTGGGGACAGGGGATCTGAGCGGCTACACCTTC. Protein product: CASSLGTGDLSGYTF.

The gene calls are TRBV27 and TRBJ2-3; a possible D gene is TRBD1 (5 bases). Per germline, CDR1 MNHEY and CDR2 SMNVEV (reference sequence). The CDR3 sequence is 12 residues long. CDR3 in amino acids: CASGRVADTQYF. In nucleotides, the CDR3 is TGTGCAAGTGGCAGGGTAGCAGATACGCAGTATTTT.

The V gene is TRBV7-3, the J gene TRBJ2-2; D perhaps matches TRBD2 (7 bases). The germline CDR1 and CDR2 sequences are SGHTA and FQGTGA. Trimming took 2 bases from V and 7 from J, leaving 11 bases between them. The length of the CDR3 is 14 residues. CDR3 in DNA: TGTGCCAGCAGCTTAGCGGGGGCCGTCGGGGAGCTGTTTTTT. Encoded protein: CASSLAGAVGELFF.

About this clone: Its ends do not fully match the called genes, so a read error is possible. V gene TRBV7-9 combines with J gene TRBJ1-1; D gene ambiguous. The CDR3 runs 12 residues. CDR1 is SEHNR and CDR2 is FQNEAQ in the germline V gene (reference sequence). In DNA, the CDR3 is TGTTCCAGCAGCTTAGAGTCTGGAGGGGCTTTCTTT. This gives the protein CSSSLESGGAFF.

This rearrangement joins TRBV14 to TRBJ1-6; 8 nucleotides align to TRBD1. Trimming removed 0 bases from V and 9 bases from J; junction bases left unmatched: 4. Germline CDR1 is SGHDN and CDR2 is FVKESK. This CDR3 is built from 15 residues. CDR3 sequence: CASSQDPRGPSPLHF. The CDR3 DNA sequence: TGTGCCAGCAGCCAAGATCCCAGGGGGCCTTCACCCCTCCACTTT.

The chain uses TRBV19 and TRBJ1-2; TRBD1 agrees at 8 bases. The CDR3 loop spans 14 amino acids. Germline CDR1 is LNHDA and CDR2 is SQIVND (reference sequence). J gave up 4 bases and V 4 bases, and 5 bases lay outside the gene matches. The CDR3 nucleotides read TGTGCCAGTAGTACCCCAGGGGGCTTCTATGGCTACACCTTC. This encodes CASSTPGGFYGYTF. Complete variable domain (other parts from reference TRBV19 and TRBJ1-2): DGGITQSPKYLFRKEGQNVTLSCEQNLNHDAMYWYRQDPGQGLRLIYYSQIVNDFQKGDIAEGYSVSREKKESFPLTVTSAQKNPTAFYLCASSTPGGFYGYTFGSGTRLTVV.

This chain connects TRBV7-8 to TRBJ2-3; 8 nucleotides match TRBD2. Germline assignment: CDR1 SGHVS and CDR2 FQNEAQ. The CDR3 totals 15 residues. Trimming at V came to 5 bases and at J to 0 bases, leaving 4 bases not matched to a gene. DNA for the CDR3: TGTGCCAGCAGCCTTCAGCGGGGGAGCACAGATACGCAGTATTTT. Its translation is CASSLQRGSTDTQYF.

The gene calls are TRBV5-1 and TRBJ1-3, with D uncertain. The germline V gene encodes CDR1 SGHRS and CDR2 YFSETQ. The CDR3 totals 13 residues. V lost 6 bases and J 7 bases, leaving 14 bases between the germline ends. The CDR3 spells CASTQPGENTIYF. Written as DNA, the CDR3 is TGCGCCAGCACCCAGCCTGGGGAGAACACCATATATTTT.

J is TRBJ2-1 and V is TRBV29-1, with 8 bases aligning to TRBD2. The CDR3 consists of 15 residues. Per the germline V gene, CDR1 is SQVTM and CDR2 is ANQGSEA. V shed 1 base and J 2 bases; nucleotides not matched to a gene: 4. Here the CDR3 DNA reads TGCAGCGTTGAAGTTTCGGGGGGGACCTACAATGAGCAGTTCTTC. Translating gives CSVEVSGGTYNEQFF.

The chain employs TRBV21-1 and TRBJ2-6; the D call TRBD1 from the table was never checked on the DNA. TRBV21-1 is reported as a pseudogene. The CDR3 is 22 residues long. The CDR3 nucleotides read TGTGCCAGCAGCCCCGAAAGGCACGGTGAGCACCTAAAGGACACTGGGGCCAACGTCCTGACTTTC. Encoded protein: CASSPERHGEHLKDTGANVLTF.

The chain is built from TRBV30 and TRBJ1-4; 8 nucleotides align to TRBD1. V was clipped by 0 bases and J by 5 bases; unmatched bases: 5. The CDR3 is 15 residues long. The germline V gene encodes CDR1 GTSNPN and CDR2 SVGIG (reference sequence). The CDR3 nucleotides are TGTGCCTGGAGTGTAGGGCAGGGGGCGAATGAAAAACTGTTTTTT. This translates into CAWSVGQGANEKLFF.

The chain has TRBV5-1 and TRBJ1-4, with TRBD1 identical over 9 bases. V lost 4 bases and J lost 8; bases outside the gene matches: 6. CDR1 is SGHRS, CDR2 YFSETQ, per germline. The CDR3 is 14 residues long. CDR3 in amino acids: CASSPQGAEEKLFF. CDR3 nucleotide sequence: TGCGCCAGCAGCCCACAGGGGGCAGAAGAAAAACTGTTTTTT.

J is TRBJ1-2 and V is TRBV5-4; D is perhaps TRBD1 (6 bases). The germline gives CDR1 SGHNT, CDR2 YYREEE (reference sequence). V dropped 3 bases and J dropped 4 bases, with 16 bases sitting between them. The CDR3 has 15 amino acids. The CDR3 DNA follows: TGTGCCAGCAGCTCAGTCGATCAGGGGCCCTATGGCTACACCTTC. This encodes CASSSVDQGPYGYTF.

The gene calls are TRBV19 and TRBJ1-2; 7 bases are shared with TRBD1. This CDR3 region has 14 residues. The germline V gene encodes CDR1 LNHDA and CDR2 SQIVND (reference sequence). Trimming took 3 bases from V and 10 from J; bases not matched to a gene: 11. In nucleotides, the CDR3 is TGTGCCAGTAGTATCCGGGACAGAGTGGACCACTACACCTTC. Encoded protein: CASSIRDRVDHYTF.

The chain carries TRBV9 and TRBJ1-2, with unresolved D. The germline V gene has CDR1 SGDLS and CDR2 YYNGEE. V lost 0 bases to trimming and J lost 5 bases, with 14 bases between them. This CDR3 spans 15 amino acids. In nucleotides, the CDR3 is TGTGCCAGCAGCGTAGCCGGAGAGGGCGTTTATGGCTACACCTTC. Protein: CASSVAGEGVYGYTF.

The chain joins TRBV18 to TRBJ2-4; TRBD1 matches at 7 bases. The CDR3 has 17 amino acids. Germline V gives CDR1 KGHSH, CDR2 LQKENI. J was trimmed by 3 bases and V by 3 bases; bases with no gene match: 11. CDR3 sequence reads: CASSPTLMTGHKNIQYF. The CDR3 DNA follows: TGTGCCAGCTCACCGACCCTTATGACAGGGCACAAAAACATTCAGTACTTC.

Remarks on this clone: The junction does not match germline at one end; this may be a read error. The rearrangement links TRBV14 to TRBJ1-4, with 10 bases lining up with TRBD1. Germline-derived CDR1 and CDR2 are SGHDN and FVKESK. The CDR3 covers 14 residues. DNA for the CDR3: TGTGCCAGCAGGCAAGGACAGGGGGGATCAAAACTGTTTTTT. Its translation is CASRQGQGGSKLFF.

V is TRBV5-1 and J is TRBJ2-5, with D maybe TRBD2 (5 bases). In germline, CDR1 is SGHRS, CDR2 YFSETQ. This CDR3 spans 15 amino acids. V shed 4 bases and J shed 1 base, with 14 bases lying between them. Here the CDR3 DNA reads TGCGCCAGCAGCCCGGAGGAGTTTTTCCAAGAGACCCAGTACTTC. It codes for CASSPEEFFQETQYF.

The chain is built from TRBV10-2 and TRBJ2-7; TRBD2 might be the D (5 bases). CDR1 and CDR2 from the germline V gene are WSHSY and SAAADI. The length of the CDR3 is 13 residues. With 9 bases removed from V and 2 bases from J, the gap between germline ends came to 14 bases. CDR3 in amino acids: CASGRTSTYEQYF. The CDR3 DNA reads as TGCGCCAGTGGACGGACTTCTACCTACGAGCAGTACTTC.

This chain uses TRBV5-1 with TRBJ2-5, with a weak D call TRBD2 (6 bases). CDR3 length: 13 amino acids. The V gene lost 6 bases and the J gene lost 9 bases, with 18 bases spanning the gap. Germline loops: CDR1 SGHRS, CDR2 YFSETQ. The CDR3 DNA follows: TGCGCCAGCAACGGTGGGGCGGGGAGGTCCCAGTACTTC. Protein product: CASNGGAGRSQYF.